One sample yielded the 28 T cell receptor beta chains listed below, sequenced in a study of cytomegalovirus exposure and HLA in healthy donors. Both 60 Vbeta primers and 13 Jbeta primers went into the PCR. Clones were read by immunoSEQ multiplex PCR, and TCRdb kept only the in-frame ones, dropping some. The data hold roughly 93,000 clones, with over 70% observed a single time. Sequencing was done on a sample of PBMCs. The receptors here all came from a young man in good health and CMV-seropositive.

This rearrangement joins TRBV5-1 to TRBJ1-2; 12 bases line up with TRBD1. The CDR3 contains 16 residues. Germline assignment: CDR1 SGHRS and CDR2 YFSETQ. V trimming: 0 bases; J trimming: 7 bases; junction bases outside the gene matches: 7. CDR3 DNA sequence: TGCGCCAGCAGCTTGGCCTCGGGACAGGGGGCGCTTGGCTACACCTTC. Encoded protein: CASSLASGQGALGYTF.

The chain has TRBV30 and TRBJ2-1; TRBD2 agrees at 7 bases. V lost 7 bases, J lost 5 bases, and 11 bases stayed unmatched. CDR1 GTSNPN and CDR2 SVGIG come from the germline V gene (reference sequence). The CDR3 spans 14 residues. The CDR3 reads CASREAGVHNEQFF. CDR3 in DNA: TGTGCCTCCCGGGAGGCGGGGGTACACAATGAGCAGTTCTTC.

The V gene is TRBV29-1, the J gene TRBJ1-2, with D unclear. V shed 3 bases and J shed 4 bases, with 12 bases lying between them. The CDR3 runs to 13 residues. Germline CDR1 reads SQVTM; CDR2 reads ANQGSEA. CDR3 amino acids: CSVDADGLYGYTF. The CDR3 DNA is TGCAGCGTTGACGCCGACGGACTCTATGGCTACACCTTC.

This sequence joins TRBV4-1 and TRBJ2-7; the D gene is possibly TRBD1 (6 bases). This CDR3 spans 18 amino acids. The V and J ends lost 0 bases and 4 bases respectively, with 22 bases between them. Germline V gene lookup returns CDR1 MGHRA and CDR2 YSYEKL. The CDR3 bases are TGCGCCAGCAGCCAAGATCTTCTCAGGGGATTCGGCAAGTACGAGCAGTACTTC. It codes for CASSQDLLRGFGKYEQYF.

V gene TRBV4-2 combines with J gene TRBJ1-4; D remains ambiguous. The CDR3 contains 16 residues. V was shortened by 8 bases and J by 5 bases, with 21 bases between the two germline ends. Germline CDR1 LGHNA, CDR2 YNFKEQ. CDR3 amino acids: CASRINNGPPNEKLFF. CDR3 nucleotide sequence: TGTGCCAGCCGAATCAACAATGGGCCGCCGAATGAAAAACTGTTTTTT.

The chain employs TRBV5-4 and TRBJ1-5, with D unresolved. With 3 bases removed from V and 5 bases from J, the gap between germline ends came to 9 bases. This CDR3 spans 13 amino acids. The germline gives CDR1 SGHNT, CDR2 YYREEE (reference sequence). Here the CDR3 DNA reads TGTGCCAGCAGCTCTAAGCAATATCAGCCCCAGCATTTT. Encoded protein: CASSSKQYQPQHF.

This clone was detected a few times. V usage is TRBV5-1 and J usage is TRBJ2-2; 7 nucleotides match TRBD1. From germline, CDR1 is SGHRS and CDR2 YFSETQ. CDR3 length: 16 amino acids. Trimming removed 3 bases from V and 0 bases from J; junction bases left unmatched: 5. The CDR3 coding sequence is TGCGCCAGCAGCTCCGGACAGGCTGCGAACACCGGGGAGCTGTTTTTT. Amino acids: CASSSGQAANTGELFF.

The chain has TRBV28 and TRBJ1-2; weak D call: TRBD1 (5 bases). The germline gives CDR1 MDHEN, CDR2 SYDVKM. The germline V and J ends were trimmed by 5 bases and 3 bases, with 22 bases remaining between them. The CDR3 extends over 17 amino acids. CDR3 in DNA: TGTGCCAGCAGTGGAACCCTGACAGCCTGGGTGGACTATGGCTACACCTTC. Protein sequence: CASSGTLTAWVDYGYTF.

This clone appeared once. The V call is TRBV6-4, the J call TRBJ1-1; 9 bases are shared with TRBD1. The germline V gene has CDR1 MRHNA and CDR2 SNTAGT. The length of the CDR3 is 14 residues. The V segment lost 7 bases and the J segment 3 bases; nucleotides outside the gene matches: 6. The CDR3 loop reads CASTSTGGDTEAFF. CDR3 in DNA: TGTGCCAGCACATCGACAGGGGGGGACACTGAAGCTTTCTTT.

The V and J genes are TRBV15 and TRBJ1-5; possible D gene TRBD1, 6 bases. Trimming took off 5 bases at V and 9 bases at J, with 20 bases between the two ends. Germline-derived CDR1 and CDR2 are LNHNV and YYDKDF (reference sequence). The CDR3 covers 15 residues. The DNA for the CDR3 is TGTGCCACCAGCGTGGACAGTCGACCTCATCGGCCCCAGCATTTT. This gives the protein CATSVDSRPHRPQHF. The full variable domain, completed using reference TRBV15 and TRBJ1-5, is DAMVIQNPRYQVTQFGKPVTLSCSQTLNHNVMYWYQQKSSQAPKLLFHYYDKDFNNEADTPDNFQSRRPNTSFCFLDIRSPGLGDTAMYLCATSVDSRPHRPQHFGDGTRLSIL.

The rearrangement joins TRBV19 to TRBJ1-1; D is possibly TRBD1 (6 bases). This CDR3 is 14 amino acids long. Trimming stripped 4 bases from V and 0 bases from J, with 9 bases between. Germline values: CDR1 LNHDA, CDR2 SQIVND (reference sequence). Here the CDR3 reads CASSKGGMNTEAFF. The CDR3, as DNA: TGTGCCAGTAGTAAAGGGGGAATGAACACTGAAGCTTTCTTT.

This clone has only a few counts. J is TRBJ1-2 and V is TRBV5-1; 7 nucleotides align to TRBD1. The CDR3 length is 17 residues. The J segment lost 3 bases and the V segment lost 4 bases, leaving 15 bases of the junction unmatched. Germline V CDR1 and CDR2: SGHRS, YFSETQ. The CDR3 is CASSAQGDWYKDYGYTF. In DNA form, the CDR3 reads TGCGCCAGCAGCGCCCAGGGGGATTGGTATAAGGACTATGGCTACACCTTC.

V usage is TRBV2 and J usage is TRBJ1-1; possibly TRBD1 for D (6 bases). Germline lookup yields CDR1 SNHLY and CDR2 FYNNEI. V was shortened by 8 bases and J by 5 bases, with 18 bases between the two germline ends. CDR3 size: 14 residues. Here the CDR3 reads CASAEQGSLTEAFF. The CDR3 region has the DNA TGTGCCAGCGCAGAACAGGGAAGTCTGACTGAAGCTTTCTTT.

The V and J genes are TRBV28 and TRBJ2-7; 8 positions match TRBD1. Germline values: CDR1 MDHEN, CDR2 SYDVKM. This CDR3 spans 16 amino acids. J was trimmed by 4 bases and V by 5 bases; bases with no gene match: 13. This CDR3 reads CASSAPTGVYGYEQYF. In DNA, the CDR3 is TGTGCCAGCAGTGCACCGACAGGGGTTTACGGGTACGAGCAGTACTTC.

The J gene is TRBJ2-2, the V gene TRBV28; 8 bases map to TRBD1. Trimming removed 4 bases from V and 5 bases from J; junction bases left unmatched: 9. This CDR3 region has 16 residues. Germline V CDR1 and CDR2: MDHEN, SYDVKM. CDR3 DNA sequence: TGTGCCAGCAGTTCAACCAGACAGGGGTATACCGGGGAGCTGTTTTTT. Its translation is CASSSTRQGYTGELFF.

This clone was detected only once. CDR3 coding DNA: TGTGCCAGCAGCCAAGTGGGGACACCTTATGAAAAACTGTTTTTT. Amino acid sequence: CASSQVGTPYEKLFF. The chain joins TRBV14 to TRBJ1-4; perhaps TRBD1 as D (6 bases). V shed 1 base and J shed 6 bases, with 12 bases lying between them. Germline V gives CDR1 SGHDN, CDR2 FVKESK. CDR3 length equals 15 residues.

The rearrangement links TRBV6-4 to TRBJ2-7; TRBD1 is a possible D gene (6 bases). V was trimmed by 7 bases and J by 2 bases, leaving 9 bases between them. The germline gives CDR1 MRHNA, CDR2 SNTAGT. CDR3 length: 12 amino acids. CDR3 nucleotide sequence: TGTGCCAGCAACAGGGTCACCTACGAGCAGTACTTC. Amino acid sequence: CASNRVTYEQYF.

The gene calls are TRBV5-6 and TRBJ2-1, with TRBD1 as a possible D gene (6 bases). Per the germline V gene, CDR1 is SGHDT and CDR2 is YYEEEE. Trimming removed 3 bases at V and 4 bases at J, with 17 bases between. CDR3 size: 16 residues. The CDR3 loop reads CASSSTPGAKYNEQFF. CDR3 bases: TGTGCCAGCAGCTCAACCCCAGGGGCAAAGTACAATGAGCAGTTCTTC.

V is TRBV10-3 and J is TRBJ2-3, with TRBD2 identical over 8 bases. From germline, CDR1 is ENHRY and CDR2 SYGVKD. The CDR3 extends over 19 amino acids. The J segment lost 1 base and the V segment lost 0 bases, leaving 12 bases of the junction unmatched. The CDR3 sequence: CAISESIVVAGKGTDTQYF. Here the CDR3 DNA reads TGTGCCATCAGTGAGTCGATAGTGGTAGCGGGAAAAGGCACAGATACGCAGTATTTT.

This clone was recorded a few times. The J gene is TRBJ1-2, the V gene TRBV7-8, with 7 positions matching TRBD1. Trimming took 3 bases from V and 7 from J; bases not matched to a gene: 5. The CDR3 is 13 residues long. CDR1 and CDR2 (germline): SGHVS, FQNEAQ. CDR3: CASSFTGESGYTF. In nucleotides, the CDR3 is TGTGCCAGCAGCTTTACAGGGGAGAGTGGCTACACCTTC. Looking up the rest from reference TRBV7-8 and TRBJ1-2 gives the full variable domain: GAGVSQSPRYKVAKRGQDVALRCDPISGHVSLFWYQQALGQGPEFLTYFQNEAQLDKSGLPSDRFFAERPEGSVSTLKIQRTQQEDSAVYLCASSFTGESGYTFGSGTRLTVV.

J is TRBJ2-3 and V is TRBV15, with D perhaps TRBD1 (6 bases). With 0 bases removed from V and 4 bases from J, the gap between germline ends came to 11 bases. Germline-derived CDR1 and CDR2 are LNHNV and YYDKDF (reference sequence). This CDR3 spans 15 amino acids. The CDR3 protein is CATSRDLGASDTQYF. In DNA, the CDR3 is TGTGCCACCAGCAGAGATCTGGGGGCTTCAGATACGCAGTATTTT. The complete variable domain, with remaining parts taken from reference TRBV15 and TRBJ2-3, reads DAMVIQNPRYQVTQFGKPVTLSCSQTLNHNVMYWYQQKSSQAPKLLFHYYDKDFNNEADTPDNFQSRRPNTSFCFLDIRSPGLGDTAMYLCATSRDLGASDTQYFGPGTRLTVL.

This chain links TRBV6-5 with TRBJ2-2; TRBD2 matches 8 bases. The CDR3 loop spans 16 amino acids. V gave up 4 bases and J gave up 0 bases; unmatched junction bases: 4. The germline CDR1 and CDR2 sequences are MNHEY and SVGAGI. This chain's CDR3 is CASSSSGGANTGELFF. The CDR3 DNA reads TGTGCCAGCAGTTCAAGCGGGGGAGCGAACACCGGGGAGCTGTTTTTT.

A remark on this clone: Other nucleotide sequences from this sample produce the same CDR3. This chain joins TRBV5-6 and TRBJ2-7, with TRBD2 matching 10 bases. The CDR3 runs 15 residues. Unmatched junction bases numbered 7, after V lost 4 bases and J lost 3 bases. CDR1 is SGHDT and CDR2 is YYEEEE in the germline V gene. CDR3 DNA sequence: TGTGCCAGCAGCCTGGGTCTAGCGGGGGACTACGAGCAGTACTTC. It specifies CASSLGLAGDYEQYF. Combining the CDR3 with reference TRBV5-6 and TRBJ2-7 gives the whole variable domain DAGVTQSPTHLIKTRGQQVTLRCSPKSGHDTVSWYQQALGQGPQFIFQYYEEEERQRGNFPDRFSGHQFPNYSSELNVNALLLGDSALYLCASSLGLAGDYEQYFGPGTRLTVT.

The rearrangement links TRBV27 to TRBJ2-7, with TRBD2 matching 7 bases. The trim removed 2 bases at V and 4 bases at J, leaving 5 bases unmatched. CDR1 is MNHEY and CDR2 is SMNVEV in the germline V gene (reference sequence). There are 14 residues in the CDR3. The DNA for the CDR3 is TGTGCCAGCAGTTTAACCCGGGGGGAGTACGAGCAGTACTTC. Amino acids: CASSLTRGEYEQYF.

The CDR3 protein is CASRAGQGTRGTEAFF. The CDR3 region has the DNA TGTGCCAGCAGGGCGGGACAGGGTACCCGGGGCACTGAAGCTTTCTTT. The chain uses TRBV27 and TRBJ1-1; 9 positions agree with TRBD1. The CDR3 consists of 16 residues. CDR1 and CDR2 from the germline V gene are MNHEY and SMNVEV (reference sequence). V gave up 6 bases and J gave up 4 bases; unmatched junction bases: 12.

J is TRBJ2-7 and V is TRBV10-1; 8 nucleotides align to TRBD1. V shed 6 bases and J 6 bases; nucleotides not matched to a gene: 10. Germline-derived CDR1 and CDR2 are WNHNN and SYGVQD (reference sequence). CDR3 length: 14 amino acids. CDR3 amino acids: CASSPGGSITEQYF. Here the CDR3 DNA reads TGCGCCAGCAGCCCAGGGGGCTCGATAACCGAGCAGTACTTC.

In nucleotides, the CDR3 is TGTGCCAGCAGTCCCTGGGACAGGCCTCGAGGTGGCTACACCTTC. It is translated as CASSPWDRPRGGYTF. The chain is built from TRBV27 and TRBJ1-2; 8 positions match TRBD1. V lost 5 bases, J lost 7 bases, and 12 bases stayed unmatched. Germline V lookup: CDR1 MNHEY, CDR2 SMNVEV (reference sequence). The CDR3 has 15 residues.

The rearrangement links TRBV30 to TRBJ2-3, with TRBD2 identical over 10 bases. The CDR3 covers 14 residues. The germline gives CDR1 GTSNPN, CDR2 SVGIG (reference sequence). Losses at the gene ends were 1 base for V and 5 bases for J; bases not matched to a gene: 3. The CDR3: CAWSGASGGDTQYF. The CDR3 nucleotides are TGTGCCTGGAGTGGGGCTAGCGGGGGAGATACGCAGTATTTT.